These 22 T cell receptor beta chains share one sample of origin, sequenced in a study of T cell responses to AZD1222 COVID-19 vaccine. Profiling relied on immunoSEQ multiplex PCR, and the TCRdb table lists in-frame clones only, not all of them. The sample yields roughly 120,000 clones, about 82% seen once. Sample: peripheral blood, taken on day 0 of AZD1222 vaccination. These receptors were collected from an adult in good health.

The J gene is TRBJ2-7, the V gene TRBV27; the D is unclear. Germline V gene sequence: CDR1 MNHEY, CDR2 SMNVEV (reference sequence). V gave up 3 bases and J gave up 1 base, with 10 bases separating them. The CDR3 consists of 14 residues. CDR3 protein: CASSFQYKSYEQYF. The CDR3 DNA reads as TGTGCCAGCAGTTTTCAGTATAAATCCTACGAGCAGTACTTC.

This clone appeared once. The CDR3 nucleotides read TGTGCCAGCAGTTCCGGGAGCCATTACGAGCAGTACTTC. Translating gives CASSSGSHYEQYF. The gene calls are TRBV27 and TRBJ2-7; tentatively, D is TRBD2 (6 bases). The CDR3 extends over 13 amino acids. The V gene's germline CDR1 is MNHEY and CDR2 SMNVEV (reference sequence). V lost 4 bases, J lost 4 bases, and 11 bases lay in between.

V and J are TRBV5-1 and TRBJ2-5, with unresolved D. The CDR3 runs to 13 residues. V was cut by 5 bases and J by 1 base, with 9 bases left in between. From germline, CDR1 is SGHRS and CDR2 YFSETQ. The CDR3, as DNA: TGCGCCAGCAGTGGCCCTCTCCAAGAGACCCAGTACTTC. Translating gives CASSGPLQETQYF.

V usage is TRBV4-3 and J usage is TRBJ1-2; D remains unclear. CDR3 length equals 15 residues. Trimming removed 0 bases from V and 5 bases from J, with 13 bases in between. Germline lookup yields CDR1 LGHNA and CDR2 YSLEER. CDR3 in amino acids: CASSQEDTITYGYTF. The CDR3 nucleotides are TGCGCCAGCAGCCAAGAGGATACGATAACTTATGGCTACACCTTC.

V usage is TRBV29-1 and J usage is TRBJ2-1, with TRBD2 identical over 12 bases. With V trimmed by 4 bases and J by 0 bases, 10 bases remained unmatched. The CDR3 has 18 amino acids. Looked up from germline, CDR1 is SQVTM and CDR2 is ANQGSEA. The DNA for the CDR3 is TGCAGCGTTGGCGGCGGGACTAGCGGGTTTAGCTCCTACAATGAGCAGTTCTTC. This encodes CSVGGGTSGFSSYNEQFF.

The chain is built from TRBV13 and TRBJ2-7, with 8 bases matching TRBD2. V was clipped by 6 bases and J by 1 base; unmatched bases: 5. The CDR3 spans 14 residues. Looked up from germline, CDR1 is PRHDT and CDR2 is FYEKMQ (reference sequence). In DNA, the CDR3 is TGTGCCAGCAGGCCGGGACTAGTATCCTACGAGCAGTACTTC. It translates to CASRPGLVSYEQYF.

The genes are TRBV19 and TRBJ1-2; TRBD1 is a possible D gene (5 bases). CDR1 is LNHDA and CDR2 is SQIVND in the germline V gene (reference sequence). Trimming stripped 3 bases from V and 6 bases from J, with 14 bases between. The CDR3 sequence is 14 residues long. The CDR3 loop reads CASSIGSGANGYTF. The CDR3 DNA sequence: TGTGCCAGTAGTATTGGGTCCGGGGCGAATGGCTACACCTTC.

The CDR3 DNA sequence: TGTGCCAGCAGCCTGGAGTCTGGGGCCAACGTCCTGACTTTC. The encoded protein is CASSLESGANVLTF. This sequence joins TRBV5-5 and TRBJ2-6, with no clear D. Germline-derived CDR1 and CDR2 are SGHKS and YYEKEE (reference sequence). V lost 4 bases and J 1 base, leaving 6 bases between the germline ends. The CDR3 sequence is 14 residues long.

The chain couples TRBV5-6 to TRBJ1-2, with TRBD1 identical over 8 bases. Unmatched junction bases numbered 6, after V lost 0 bases and J lost 8 bases. This CDR3 comprises 14 residues. Germline V gene data show CDR1 as SGHDT and CDR2 as YYEEEE. The CDR3 DNA is TGTGCCAGCAGCTTGGTTGACAGGGGCGGGGGCTACACCTTC. It codes for CASSLVDRGGGYTF.

The J gene is TRBJ1-4, the V gene TRBV5-6; D uncertain. Germline V gene data show CDR1 as SGHDT and CDR2 as YYEEEE. This CDR3 region has 16 residues. Trimming pared 8 bases from V and 8 bases from J, leaving 25 bases between. This CDR3 reads CARSQKRDSTREKLFF. The CDR3 DNA reads as TGTGCCAGGTCTCAAAAACGGGATTCCACTCGGGAAAAACTGTTTTTT. The variable domain in full, with the rest retrieved from reference TRBV5-6 and TRBJ1-4, is DAGVTQSPTHLIKTRGQQVTLRCSPKSGHDTVSWYQQALGQGPQFIFQYYEEEERQRGNFPDRFSGHQFPNYSSELNVNALLLGDSALYLCARSQKRDSTREKLFFGSGTQLSVL.

V is TRBV5-1 and J is TRBJ2-2; D remains ambiguous. Trimming shortened V by 0 bases and J by 3 bases, and 9 bases separated the two germline ends. Germline CDR1 is SGHRS and CDR2 is YFSETQ. This CDR3 is 15 amino acids long. The CDR3 protein is CASSLEARYTGELFF. In DNA form, the CDR3 reads TGCGCCAGCAGCTTGGAGGCGAGATACACCGGGGAGCTGTTTTTT.

V usage is TRBV27 and J usage is TRBJ1-5; unclear D gene. Germline-derived CDR1 and CDR2 are MNHEY and SMNVEV (reference sequence). V was cut by 6 bases and J by 9 bases, with 9 bases left in between. The CDR3 contains 11 residues. The CDR3 loop reads CASRGLGPQHF. The CDR3 DNA is TGTGCCAGCAGGGGCCTGGGGCCCCAGCATTTT.

The chain recombines TRBV18 with TRBJ1-2, with 12 bases matching TRBD1. Germline assignment: CDR1 KGHSH and CDR2 LQKENI. V gave up 3 bases and J gave up 3 bases; unmatched junction bases: 26. CDR3 length equals 23 residues. The CDR3 DNA follows: TGTGCCAGCTCACCCATCTACGTTGACGGGACAGGGGGCAGTAAACCGTTCGACTATGGCTACACCTTC. It encodes CASSPIYVDGTGGSKPFDYGYTF.

The chain combines TRBV2 with TRBJ1-1; no firm D call. CDR3 length: 11 amino acids. Germline CDR1 reads SNHLY; CDR2 reads FYNNEI. The germline V and J ends were trimmed by 7 bases and 7 bases, with 10 bases remaining between them. CDR3 protein: CASTWNVEAFF. DNA of the CDR3: TGTGCCAGCACTTGGAACGTTGAAGCTTTCTTT.

The chain recombines TRBV5-6 with TRBJ1-3; no clear D gene. V was clipped by 2 bases and J by 1 base, with 7 bases between them. Germline assignment: CDR1 SGHDT and CDR2 YYEEEE. The CDR3 length is 14 residues. CDR3 nucleotide sequence: TGTGCCAGCAGCTTCGTAGGTTCTGGAAACACCATATATTTT. It encodes CASSFVGSGNTIYF. Drawing the rest from reference TRBV5-6 and TRBJ1-3, the complete variable domain is DAGVTQSPTHLIKTRGQQVTLRCSPKSGHDTVSWYQQALGQGPQFIFQYYEEEERQRGNFPDRFSGHQFPNYSSELNVNALLLGDSALYLCASSFVGSGNTIYFGEGSWLTVV.

The chain carries TRBV5-1 and TRBJ1-2; 12 positions agree with TRBD1. Germline assignment: CDR1 SGHRS and CDR2 YFSETQ. The CDR3 totals 19 residues. After removal of 4 bases from V and 3 bases from J, the junction contained 16 bases not matched to a gene. This chain's CDR3 is CASSPTRGTGGREHYGYTF. CDR3 sequence (DNA): TGCGCCAGCAGCCCCACTAGGGGGACAGGGGGCCGGGAGCACTATGGCTACACCTTC.

This chain joins TRBV6-6 and TRBJ1-1; D not certain. V lost 7 bases to trimming and J lost 0 bases, with 9 bases between them. The CDR3 is 13 amino acids. CDR1 is MNHNY, CDR2 SVGAGI, per germline (reference sequence). The chain's CDR3 is CASIRGLNTEAFF. The CDR3 DNA reads TGTGCCAGCATCCGGGGTTTGAACACTGAAGCTTTCTTT.

This chain joins TRBV6-2 or TRBV6-3 and TRBJ2-7; 7 nucleotides line up with TRBD2. After removal of 5 bases from V and 2 bases from J, the junction contained 9 bases not matched to a gene. The CDR3 spans 15 residues. Germline values: CDR1 MNHEY, CDR2 SVGEGT. This CDR3 is CASSPRASGTYEQYF. In DNA form, the CDR3 reads TGTGCCAGCAGTCCCCGGGCTAGCGGTACCTACGAGCAGTACTTC.

This chain joins TRBV9 and TRBJ1-3; D gene uncertain. CDR1 is SGDLS and CDR2 is YYNGEE in the germline V gene. The length of the CDR3 is 14 residues. V shed 0 bases and J shed 4 bases, with 8 bases lying between them. CDR3 bases: TGTGCCAGCAGCGTAGAAGGGAGGGGAAACACCATATATTTT. Encoded protein: CASSVEGRGNTIYF.

The V gene is TRBV29-1, the J gene TRBJ2-1; 9 nucleotides align to TRBD2. V shed 3 bases and J 8 bases; nucleotides not matched to a gene: 8. Per the germline V gene, CDR1 is SQVTM and CDR2 is ANQGSEA. The CDR3 covers 14 residues. The CDR3 is CSVDAGLATYEQFF. The CDR3 nucleotides are TGCAGCGTTGATGCTGGACTAGCGACGTATGAGCAGTTCTTC.

V is TRBV6-5 and J is TRBJ2-3, with 8 bases that match TRBD2. Germline trimming cut 6 bases from V and 1 base from J; bases unmatched to any gene: 3. Germline lookup yields CDR1 MNHEY and CDR2 SVGAGI. This CDR3 spans 14 amino acids. CDR3 sequence (DNA): TGTGCCAGCAGCCTGACTAGCGGCACAGATACGCAGTATTTT. Encoded protein: CASSLTSGTDTQYF.

CDR3 protein: CASSTPGTGGNTIYF. The CDR3 nucleotides read TGTGCCAGCAGTACCCCCGGGACAGGGGGAAACACCATATATTTT. This chain links TRBV28 with TRBJ1-3, with 9 bases lining up with TRBD1. There are 15 residues in the CDR3. CDR1 and CDR2 from the germline V gene are MDHEN and SYDVKM. J lost 4 bases, V lost 5 bases, and 6 bases had no gene match. Variable domain in full (rest from reference TRBV28 and TRBJ1-3): DVKVTQSSRYLVKRTGEKVFLECVQDMDHENMFWYRQDPGLGLRLIYFSYDVKMKEKGDIPEGYSVSREKKERFSLILESASTNQTSMYLCASSTPGTGGNTIYFGEGSWLTVV.